The 11 T cell receptor beta chains in this list originate from one sample, sequenced in a study of blood T cell repertoires in COVID-19. Some clones are missing from TCRdb's copy, which holds only in-frame ones; the method was immunoSEQ multiplex PCR. The sample contains approximately 240,000 clones, around 83% of which appear only once. Specimen: peripheral blood. Receptor source: a middle-aged woman who had recovered from COVID-19.

This clone came up once. The gene calls are TRBV6-5 and TRBJ2-7, with D possibly being TRBD1 (6 bases). Trimming took 5 bases from V and 4 from J, leaving 12 bases between them. CDR1 MNHEY and CDR2 SVGAGI come from the germline V gene. The CDR3 spans 13 residues. The CDR3 DNA follows: TGTGCCAGCAGTCGAACAGGGACATACGAGCAGTACTTC. Translating it yields CASSRTGTYEQYF.

The chain uses TRBV7-9 and TRBJ2-1, with 10 bases matching TRBD2. The CDR3 sequence is 16 residues long. Germline V gene lookup returns CDR1 SEHNR and CDR2 FQNEAQ (reference sequence). V lost 5 bases, J lost 2 bases, and 6 bases stayed unmatched. CDR3 DNA sequence: TGTGCCAGCAGCCCACCTAGCGGGGGAGCCTACAATGAGCAGTTCTTC. Amino acid sequence: CASSPPSGGAYNEQFF.

The chain has TRBV7-3 and TRBJ2-2, with a possible D match to TRBD2 (5 bases). CDR1 is SGHTA and CDR2 is FQGTGA in the germline V gene. V lost 0 bases to trimming and J lost 6 bases, with 11 bases between them. This CDR3 is built from 15 residues. CDR3 in DNA: TGTGCCAGCAGCTTAACGGCGGGCAGGTCCGGGGAGCTGTTTTTT. Its translation is CASSLTAGRSGELFF.

V gene TRBV11-2 combines with J gene TRBJ1-2; TRBD1 matches 7 bases. This CDR3 contains 12 residues. Per germline, CDR1 SGHAT and CDR2 FQNNGV. The V and J ends lost 3 bases and 7 bases, in that order; junction bases with no gene match: 2. This CDR3 reads CASSFSGGGYTF. In nucleotides, the CDR3 is TGTGCCAGCAGCTTTTCAGGGGGTGGCTACACCTTC.

The rearrangement links TRBV24-1 to TRBJ1-5, with 7 bases identical to TRBD1. This CDR3 has 16 amino acids. Germline CDR1 and CDR2: KGHDR and SFDVKD. V was pared by 4 bases and J by 4 bases, with 9 bases of the junction left unmatched. The CDR3 coding sequence is TGTGCCACCAGTGACCAGGGGGGAGAACTTAATCAGCCCCAGCATTTT. Protein: CATSDQGGELNQPQHF.

V gene TRBV29-1 combines with J gene TRBJ1-6, with D uncertain. V gave up 2 bases and J gave up 9 bases, with 11 bases separating them. Germline assignment: CDR1 SQVTM and CDR2 ANQGSEA. The length of the CDR3 is 13 residues. The CDR3 region is CSVEWAIISPLHF. The DNA for the CDR3 is TGCAGCGTTGAATGGGCTATCATTTCACCCCTCCACTTT.

This chain joins TRBV13 and TRBJ1-3, with 9 positions matching TRBD1. V lost 4 bases and J lost 7; bases outside the gene matches: 5. The germline gives CDR1 PRHDT, CDR2 FYEKMQ (reference sequence). CDR3 size: 14 residues. The CDR3 bases are TGTGCCAGCAGCTCCCTCGGACAGGGGAACACCATATATTTT. This gives the protein CASSSLGQGNTIYF.

J is TRBJ1-2 and V is TRBV5-1; D not certain. Trimming removed 2 bases from V and 0 bases from J, with 11 bases in between. The CDR3 is made up of 15 amino acids. Germline assignment: CDR1 SGHRS and CDR2 YFSETQ. This CDR3 is CASSLGLTTNYGYTF. CDR3 nucleotides: TGCGCCAGCAGCTTAGGACTGACGACTAACTATGGCTACACCTTC.

V gene TRBV18 combines with J gene TRBJ1-4, with D maybe TRBD1 (6 bases). This CDR3 comprises 17 residues. The germline V gene has CDR1 KGHSH and CDR2 LQKENI. V gave up 3 bases and J gave up 13 bases, with 27 bases separating them. DNA of the CDR3: TGTGCCAGCTCACCCATTGGTATCCGCGTCGGACAGTTCGGACTGTTTTTT. This codes for CASSPIGIRVGQFGLFF.

The chain uses TRBV6-5 and TRBJ2-7; D perhaps matches TRBD2 (5 bases). Trimming removed 6 bases at V and 0 bases at J, with 15 bases between. CDR1 and CDR2 (germline): MNHEY, SVGAGI. CDR3 length equals 15 residues. CDR3 loop: CASRDPGDSSYEQYF. The CDR3 DNA is TGTGCCAGCAGAGATCCCGGGGATAGCTCCTACGAGCAGTACTTC.

The chain joins TRBV7-8 to TRBJ1-5, with TRBD1 as a possible D gene (6 bases). Trimming shortened V by 1 base and J by 3 bases, and 13 bases separated the two germline ends. This CDR3 region has 16 residues. Looked up from germline, CDR1 is SGHVS and CDR2 is FQNEAQ. The CDR3 bases are TGTGCCAGCAGCTTAGGGGGGCTTGGGGACAATCAGCCCCAGCATTTT. Translation gives CASSLGGLGDNQPQHF.